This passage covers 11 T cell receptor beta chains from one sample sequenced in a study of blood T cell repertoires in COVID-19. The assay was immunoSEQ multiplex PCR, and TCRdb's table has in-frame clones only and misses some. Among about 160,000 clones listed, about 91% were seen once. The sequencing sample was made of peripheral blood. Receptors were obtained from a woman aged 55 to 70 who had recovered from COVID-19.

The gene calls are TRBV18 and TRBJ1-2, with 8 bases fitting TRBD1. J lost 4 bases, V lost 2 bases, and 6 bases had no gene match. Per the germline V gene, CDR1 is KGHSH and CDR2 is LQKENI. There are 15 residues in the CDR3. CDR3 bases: TGTGCCAGCTCACCAGAGACAGGGGCCCTCTATGGCTACACCTTC. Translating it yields CASSPETGALYGYTF.

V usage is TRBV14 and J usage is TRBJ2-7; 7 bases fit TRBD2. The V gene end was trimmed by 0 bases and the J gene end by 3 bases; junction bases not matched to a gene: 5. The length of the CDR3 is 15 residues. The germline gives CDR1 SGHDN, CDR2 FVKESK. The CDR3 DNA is TGTGCCAGCAGCCAAGAAGCGGGGAACGACTACGAGCAGTACTTC. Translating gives CASSQEAGNDYEQYF.

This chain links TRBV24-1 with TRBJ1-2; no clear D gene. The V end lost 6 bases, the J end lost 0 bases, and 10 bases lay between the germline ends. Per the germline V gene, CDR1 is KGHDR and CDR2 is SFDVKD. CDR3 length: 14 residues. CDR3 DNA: TGTGCCACCAGTAGAGAGGAATCTAACTATGGCTACACCTTC. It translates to CATSREESNYGYTF.

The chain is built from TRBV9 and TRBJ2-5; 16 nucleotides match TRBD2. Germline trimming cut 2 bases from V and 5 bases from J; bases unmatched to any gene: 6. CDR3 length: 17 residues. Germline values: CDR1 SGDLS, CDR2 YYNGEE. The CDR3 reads CASSVGLAGGLVETQYF. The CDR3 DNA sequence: TGTGCCAGCAGCGTGGGACTAGCGGGGGGGCTGGTGGAGACCCAGTACTTC.

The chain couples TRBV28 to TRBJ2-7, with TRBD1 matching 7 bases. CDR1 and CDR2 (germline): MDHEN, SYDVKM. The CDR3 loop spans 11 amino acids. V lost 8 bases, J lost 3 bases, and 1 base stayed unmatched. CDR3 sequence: CASRQGYEQYF. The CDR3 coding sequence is TGTGCCAGCCGACAGGGCTACGAGCAGTACTTC.

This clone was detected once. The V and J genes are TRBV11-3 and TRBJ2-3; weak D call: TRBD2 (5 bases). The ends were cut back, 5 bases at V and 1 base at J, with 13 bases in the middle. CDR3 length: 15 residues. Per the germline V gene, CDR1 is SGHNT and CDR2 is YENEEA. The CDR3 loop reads CASSRGTSRTDTQYF. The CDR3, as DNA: TGTGCCAGCAGCCGGGGAACTTCCCGCACAGATACGCAGTATTTT.

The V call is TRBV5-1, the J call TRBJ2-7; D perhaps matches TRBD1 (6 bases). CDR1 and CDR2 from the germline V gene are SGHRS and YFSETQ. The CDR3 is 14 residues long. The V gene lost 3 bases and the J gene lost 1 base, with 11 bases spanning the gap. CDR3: CASSYGTPSYEQYF. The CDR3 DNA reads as TGCGCCAGCAGCTACGGGACACCATCCTACGAGCAGTACTTC.

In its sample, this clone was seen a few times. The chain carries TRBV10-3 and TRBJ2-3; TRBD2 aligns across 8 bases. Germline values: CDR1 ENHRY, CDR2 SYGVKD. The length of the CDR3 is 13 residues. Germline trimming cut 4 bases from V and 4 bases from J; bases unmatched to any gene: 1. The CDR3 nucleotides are TGTGCCATCAGTGGGACTAGCTCAGATACGCAGTATTTT. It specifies CAISGTSSDTQYF.

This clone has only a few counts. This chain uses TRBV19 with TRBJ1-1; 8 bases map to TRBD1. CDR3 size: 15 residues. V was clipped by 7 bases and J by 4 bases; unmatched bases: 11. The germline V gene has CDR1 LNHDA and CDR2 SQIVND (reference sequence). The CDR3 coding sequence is TGTGCCAGTATCTCTAGACAGGGGTCGGCCACTGAAGCTTTCTTT. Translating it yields CASISRQGSATEAFF.

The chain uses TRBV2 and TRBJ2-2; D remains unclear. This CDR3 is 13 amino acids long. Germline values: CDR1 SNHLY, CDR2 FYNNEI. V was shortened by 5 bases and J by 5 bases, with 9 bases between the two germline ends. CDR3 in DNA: TGTGCCAGCAGTACAACGCGGACCGGGGAGCTGTTTTTT. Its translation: CASSTTRTGELFF.

In DNA, the CDR3 is TGTGCCAGCAGATCTAGCGGGGGGGTTGCCAAAAACATTCAGTACTTC. This encodes CASRSSGGVAKNIQYF. V is TRBV14 and J is TRBJ2-4, with TRBD2 matching 12 bases. Germline CDR1 reads SGHDN; CDR2 reads FVKESK. The CDR3 runs to 16 residues. V lost 6 bases and J lost 1; bases outside the gene matches: 4.